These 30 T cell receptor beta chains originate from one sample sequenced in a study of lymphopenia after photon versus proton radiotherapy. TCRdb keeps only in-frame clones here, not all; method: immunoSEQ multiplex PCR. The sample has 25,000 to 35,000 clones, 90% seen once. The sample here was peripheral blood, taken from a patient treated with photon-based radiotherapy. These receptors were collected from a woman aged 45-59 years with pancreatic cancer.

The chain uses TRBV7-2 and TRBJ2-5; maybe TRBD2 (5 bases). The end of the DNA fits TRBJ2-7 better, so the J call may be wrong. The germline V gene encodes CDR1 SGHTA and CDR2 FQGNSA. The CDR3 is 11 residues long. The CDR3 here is CASSRRSEQYF. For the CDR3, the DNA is TGTGCCAGCAGCCGGAGGAGCGAGCAGTACTTC.

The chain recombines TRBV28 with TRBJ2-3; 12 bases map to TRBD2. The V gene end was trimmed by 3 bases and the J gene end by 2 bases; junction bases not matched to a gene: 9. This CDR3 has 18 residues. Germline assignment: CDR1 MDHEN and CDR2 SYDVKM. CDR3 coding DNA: TGTGCCAGCAGTTTCCTAGCGGGAGGGCCAGGCACCACAGATACGCAGTATTTT. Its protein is CASSFLAGGPGTTDTQYF. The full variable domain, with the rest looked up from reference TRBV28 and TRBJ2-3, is DVKVTQSSRYLVKRTGEKVFLECVQDMDHENMFWYRQDPGLGLRLIYFSYDVKMKEKGDIPEGYSVSREKKERFSLILESASTNQTSMYLCASSFLAGGPGTTDTQYFGPGTRLTVL.

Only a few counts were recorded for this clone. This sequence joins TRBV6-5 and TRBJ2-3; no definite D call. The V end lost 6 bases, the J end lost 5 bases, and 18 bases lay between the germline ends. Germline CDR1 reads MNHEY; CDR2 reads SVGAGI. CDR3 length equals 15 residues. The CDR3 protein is CASRPRSGGGDTQYF. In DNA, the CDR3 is TGTGCCAGCAGACCCCGCTCAGGCGGTGGAGATACGCAGTATTTT.

The CDR3 region has the DNA TGCGCCAGCAGTCTTTACCCGGACTCCTACAATGAGCAGTTCTTC. Protein: CASSLYPDSYNEQFF. The chain has TRBV5-1 and TRBJ2-1; D call uncertain. Trimming cost V 5 bases and J 0 bases, with 12 bases left between them. The length of the CDR3 is 15 residues. The germline V gene encodes CDR1 SGHRS and CDR2 YFSETQ.

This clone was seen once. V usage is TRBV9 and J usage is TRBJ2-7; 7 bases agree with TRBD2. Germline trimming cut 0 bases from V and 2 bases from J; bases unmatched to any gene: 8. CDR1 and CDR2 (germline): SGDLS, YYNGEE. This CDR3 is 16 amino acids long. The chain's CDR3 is CASSVGVGGYTYEQYF. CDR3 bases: TGTGCCAGCAGCGTAGGAGTGGGAGGGTACACCTACGAGCAGTACTTC.

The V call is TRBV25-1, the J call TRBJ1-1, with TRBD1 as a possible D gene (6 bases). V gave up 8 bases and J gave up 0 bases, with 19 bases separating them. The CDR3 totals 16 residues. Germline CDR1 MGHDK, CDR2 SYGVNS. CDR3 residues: CASGGGAGSMNTEAFF. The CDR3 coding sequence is TGTGCCAGCGGCGGGGGGGCAGGGTCCATGAACACTGAAGCTTTCTTT.

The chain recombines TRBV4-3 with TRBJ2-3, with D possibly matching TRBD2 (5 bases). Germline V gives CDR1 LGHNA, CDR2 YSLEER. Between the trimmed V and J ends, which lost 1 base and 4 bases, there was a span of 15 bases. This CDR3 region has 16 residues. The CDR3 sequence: CASSQGGGGAADTQYF. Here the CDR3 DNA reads TGCGCCAGCAGCCAAGGTGGTGGAGGTGCAGCAGATACGCAGTATTTT.

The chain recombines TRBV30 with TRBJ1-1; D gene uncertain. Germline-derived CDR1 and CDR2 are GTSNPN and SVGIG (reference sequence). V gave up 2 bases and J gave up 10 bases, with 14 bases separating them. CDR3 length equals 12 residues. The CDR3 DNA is TGTGCCTGGAGTAGGATTCACATTCTAGCTTTCTTT. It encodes CAWSRIHILAFF.

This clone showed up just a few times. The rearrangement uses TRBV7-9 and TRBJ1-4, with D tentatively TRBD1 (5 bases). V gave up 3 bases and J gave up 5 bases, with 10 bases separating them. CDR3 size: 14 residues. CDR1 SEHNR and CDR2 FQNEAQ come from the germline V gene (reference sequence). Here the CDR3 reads CASSFDSPNEKLFF. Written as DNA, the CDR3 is TGTGCCAGCAGCTTCGACAGTCCCAATGAAAAACTGTTTTTT.

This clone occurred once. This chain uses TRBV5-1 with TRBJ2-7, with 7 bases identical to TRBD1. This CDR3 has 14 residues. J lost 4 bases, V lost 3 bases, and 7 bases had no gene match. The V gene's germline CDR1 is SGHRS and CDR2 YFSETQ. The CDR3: CASSSRQGRYEQYF. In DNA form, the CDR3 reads TGCGCCAGCAGCTCTAGACAGGGACGGTACGAGCAGTACTTC. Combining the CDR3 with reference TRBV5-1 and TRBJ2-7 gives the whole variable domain KAGVTQTPRYLIKTRGQQVTLSCSPISGHRSVSWYQQTPGQGLQFLFEYFSETQRNKGNFPGRFSGRQFSNSRSEMNVSTLELGDSALYLCASSSRQGRYEQYFGPGTRLTVT.

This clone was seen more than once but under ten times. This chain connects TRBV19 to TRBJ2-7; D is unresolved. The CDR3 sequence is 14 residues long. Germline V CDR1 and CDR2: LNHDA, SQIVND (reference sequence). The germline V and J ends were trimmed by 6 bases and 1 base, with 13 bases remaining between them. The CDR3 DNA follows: TGTGCCAGTAGACTGACACACGATTCCTACGAGCAGTACTTC. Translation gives CASRLTHDSYEQYF.

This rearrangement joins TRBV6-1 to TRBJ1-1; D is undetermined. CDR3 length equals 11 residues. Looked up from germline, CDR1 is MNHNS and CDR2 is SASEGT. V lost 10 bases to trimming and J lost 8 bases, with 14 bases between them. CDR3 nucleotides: TGTGCCACCCTTGACGCATACGAAGCTTTCTTT. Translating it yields CATLDAYEAFF.

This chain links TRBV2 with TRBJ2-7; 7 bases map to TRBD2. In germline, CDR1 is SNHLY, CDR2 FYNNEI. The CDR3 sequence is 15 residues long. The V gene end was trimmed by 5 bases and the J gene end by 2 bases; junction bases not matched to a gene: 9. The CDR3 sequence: CASSLGGDGTYEQYF. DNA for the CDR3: TGTGCCAGCAGTTTGGGGGGGGACGGGACCTACGAGCAGTACTTC. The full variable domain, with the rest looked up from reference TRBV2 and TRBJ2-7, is EPEVTQTPSHQVTQMGQEVILRCVPISNHLYFYWYRQILGQKVEFLVSFYNNEISEKSEIFDDQFSVERPDGSNFTLKIRSTKLEDSAMYFCASSLGGDGTYEQYFGPGTRLTVT.

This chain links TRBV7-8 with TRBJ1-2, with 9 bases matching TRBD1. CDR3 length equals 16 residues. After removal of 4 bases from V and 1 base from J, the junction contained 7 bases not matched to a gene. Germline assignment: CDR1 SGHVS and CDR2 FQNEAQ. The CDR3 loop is CASSSGQGFVNYGYTF. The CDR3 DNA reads TGTGCCAGCAGCTCCGGACAGGGGTTTGTTAACTATGGCTACACCTTC.

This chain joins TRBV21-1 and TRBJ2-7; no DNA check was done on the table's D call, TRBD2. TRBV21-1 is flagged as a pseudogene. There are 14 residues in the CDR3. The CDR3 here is CASSKVRGYYEQYF. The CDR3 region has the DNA TGTGCCAGCAGCAAAGTGCGCGGATACTACGAGCAGTACTTC.

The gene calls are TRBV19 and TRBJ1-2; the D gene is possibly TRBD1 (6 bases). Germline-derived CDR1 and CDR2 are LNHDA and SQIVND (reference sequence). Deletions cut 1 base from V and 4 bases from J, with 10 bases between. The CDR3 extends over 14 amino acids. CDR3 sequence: CASSIVQGSYGYTF. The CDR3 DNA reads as TGTGCCAGTAGTATAGTTCAGGGGAGCTATGGCTACACCTTC.

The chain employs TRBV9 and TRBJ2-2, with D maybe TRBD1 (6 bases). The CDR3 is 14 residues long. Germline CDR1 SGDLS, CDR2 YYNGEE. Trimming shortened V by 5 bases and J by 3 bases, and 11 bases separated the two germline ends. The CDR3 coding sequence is TGTGCCAGCAGAATAGGACAGTACACCGGGGAGCTGTTTTTT. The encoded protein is CASRIGQYTGELFF.

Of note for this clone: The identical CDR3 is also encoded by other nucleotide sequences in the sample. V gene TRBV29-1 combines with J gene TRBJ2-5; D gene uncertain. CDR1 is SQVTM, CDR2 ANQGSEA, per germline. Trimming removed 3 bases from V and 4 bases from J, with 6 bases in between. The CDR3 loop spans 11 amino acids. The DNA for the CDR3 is TGCAGCGTTGAGGTTGGAGAGACCCAGTACTTC. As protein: CSVEVGETQYF.

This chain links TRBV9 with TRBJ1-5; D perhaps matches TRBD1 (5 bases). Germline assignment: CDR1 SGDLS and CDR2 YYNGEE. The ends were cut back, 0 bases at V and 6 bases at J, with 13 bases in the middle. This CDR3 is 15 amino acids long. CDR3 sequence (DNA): TGTGCCAGCAGCGTAGGCCCAGGGTATGGTCAGCCCCAGCATTTT. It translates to CASSVGPGYGQPQHF.

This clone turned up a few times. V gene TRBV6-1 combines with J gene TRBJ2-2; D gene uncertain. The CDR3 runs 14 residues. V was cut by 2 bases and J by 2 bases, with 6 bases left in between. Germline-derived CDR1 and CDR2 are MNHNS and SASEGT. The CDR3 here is CASSEFGNTGELFF. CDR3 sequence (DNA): TGTGCCAGCAGTGAATTTGGTAACACCGGGGAGCTGTTTTTT.

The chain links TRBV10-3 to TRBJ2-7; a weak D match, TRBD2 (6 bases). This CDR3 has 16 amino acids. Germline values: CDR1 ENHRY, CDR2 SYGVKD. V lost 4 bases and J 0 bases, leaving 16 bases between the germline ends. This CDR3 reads CAISGPSGGTSYEQYF. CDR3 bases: TGTGCCATCAGTGGACCCTCTGGCGGGACCTCCTACGAGCAGTACTTC.

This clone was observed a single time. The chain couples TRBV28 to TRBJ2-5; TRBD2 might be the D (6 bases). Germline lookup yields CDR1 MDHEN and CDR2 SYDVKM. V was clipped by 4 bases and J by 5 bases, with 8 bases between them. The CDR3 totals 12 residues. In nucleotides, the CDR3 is TGTGCCAGCAGTTCTAGCGAGGAGACCCAGTACTTC. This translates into CASSSSEETQYF.

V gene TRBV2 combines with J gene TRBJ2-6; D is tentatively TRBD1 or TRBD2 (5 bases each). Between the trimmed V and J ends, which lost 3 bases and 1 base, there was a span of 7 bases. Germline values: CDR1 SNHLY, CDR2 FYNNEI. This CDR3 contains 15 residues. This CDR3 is CASSDWGSGANVLTF. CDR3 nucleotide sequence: TGTGCCAGCAGTGACTGGGGGTCTGGGGCCAACGTCCTGACTTTC.

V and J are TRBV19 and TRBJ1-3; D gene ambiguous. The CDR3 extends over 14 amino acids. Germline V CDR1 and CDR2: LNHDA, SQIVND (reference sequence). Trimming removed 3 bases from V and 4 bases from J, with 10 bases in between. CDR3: CASSIRNLGNTIYF. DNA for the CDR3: TGTGCCAGTAGTATTCGAAATCTGGGAAACACCATATATTTT.

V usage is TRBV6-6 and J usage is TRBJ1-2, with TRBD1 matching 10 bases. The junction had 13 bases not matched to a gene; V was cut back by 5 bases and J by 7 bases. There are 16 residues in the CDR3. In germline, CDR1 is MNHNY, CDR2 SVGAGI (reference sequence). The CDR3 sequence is CASSTQQGQGIAGYTF. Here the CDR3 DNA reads TGTGCCAGCAGTACCCAACAGGGACAGGGGATCGCTGGCTACACCTTC.

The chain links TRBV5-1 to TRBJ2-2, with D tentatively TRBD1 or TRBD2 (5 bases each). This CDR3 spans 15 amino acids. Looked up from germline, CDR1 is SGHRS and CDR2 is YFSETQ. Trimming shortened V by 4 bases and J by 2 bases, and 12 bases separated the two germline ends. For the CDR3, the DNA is TGCGCCAGCAGCCAAGGGACCCCAAACACCGGGGAGCTGTTTTTT. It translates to CASSQGTPNTGELFF.

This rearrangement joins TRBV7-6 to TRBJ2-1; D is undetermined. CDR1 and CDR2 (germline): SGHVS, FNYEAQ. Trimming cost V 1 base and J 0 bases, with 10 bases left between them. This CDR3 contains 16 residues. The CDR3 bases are TGTGCCAGCAGCTTAGAGTCTAGGTTCTCCTACAATGAGCAGTTCTTC. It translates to CASSLESRFSYNEQFF. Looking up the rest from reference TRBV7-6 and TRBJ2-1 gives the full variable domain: GAGVSQSPRYKVTKRGQDVALRCDPISGHVSLYWYRQALGQGPEFLTYFNYEAQQDKSGLPNDRFSAERPEGSISTLTIQRTEQRDSAMYRCASSLESRFSYNEQFFGPGTRLTVL.

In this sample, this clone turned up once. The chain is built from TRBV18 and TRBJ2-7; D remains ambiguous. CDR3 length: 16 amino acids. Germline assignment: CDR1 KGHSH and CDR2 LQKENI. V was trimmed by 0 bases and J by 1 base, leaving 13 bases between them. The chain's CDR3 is CASSPPLGPGSYEQYF. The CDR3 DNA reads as TGTGCCAGCTCACCACCCTTAGGCCCTGGGTCCTACGAGCAGTACTTC.

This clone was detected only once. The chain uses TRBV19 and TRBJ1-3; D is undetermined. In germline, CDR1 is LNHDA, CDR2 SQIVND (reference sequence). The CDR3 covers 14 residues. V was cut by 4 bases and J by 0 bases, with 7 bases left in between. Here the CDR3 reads CASSKQSSGNTIYF. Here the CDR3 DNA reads TGTGCCAGTAGTAAGCAGAGCTCTGGAAACACCATATATTTT.

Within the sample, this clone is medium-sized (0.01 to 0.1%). The CDR3 protein is CASSFFDRGNEQYF. The CDR3 nucleotides are TGTGCCAGCAGTTTCTTCGACAGGGGAAACGAGCAGTACTTC. The chain is built from TRBV28 and TRBJ2-7; 8 nucleotides line up with TRBD1. Germline V gives CDR1 MDHEN, CDR2 SYDVKM. The CDR3 runs to 14 residues. V lost 3 bases to trimming and J lost 5 bases; unmatched junction nucleotides: 6.